This entry is about one T cell receptor beta chain. TCRdb ran MiXCR on the RACE reads and lists one entry per CDR3 protein. The sample contains more than 100,000 distinct CDR3 sequences, about 10% of which appear only once. The time point denotes: patch test 3, about 24 weeks after DPC sensitization. Treatment in this sample: therapeutic diphenylcyclopropenone sensitization with weekly scalp DPC. This specimen belongs to a study of human T cells and chemical hapten exposure. Across the study: 2% DPC applied to a roughly 2 cm by roughly 2 cm arm area sensitized donors. TCR yields per sample varied, mainly owing to small pooled library volume differences. The patient population, which was mostly female, had alopecia areata, totalis or universalis.

Germline assignment: CDR1 SGHTA and CDR2 FQGNSA. The ends were cut back, 3 bases at V and 3 bases at J, with 12 bases in the middle. The CDR3 extends over 15 amino acids. The sequences come from whole blood, collected in connection with sensitization to the hapten diphenylcyclopropenone (DPC). The TCR sequence derives from a woman between 45 and 65 years old with alopecia areata. Some clones in this sample may be carry-over from other donors' samples. The V gene is TRBV7-2, the J gene TRBJ2-1; D could derive from TRBD1 or TRBD2 (5 bases each). CDR3 in DNA: TGTGCCAGCAGCTTCGAGGGGACCGTCTACAATGAGCAGTTCTTC. Encoded protein: CASSFEGTVYNEQFF.